The following is a T cell receptor (beta chain) sequence with its context. Its specificity is not known. The data stem from a study of PD-L1 blockade in urothelial cancer. Study background: Blood analysis took place 3 weeks (second dose) and 6 weeks after treatment start. When blood samples were assessed, the median T cell count was around 150,000. The study, taken as a whole, reports: When pretreatment blood TCR clonality was below the median, it predicted better survival.

V dropped 6 bases and J dropped 3; count of bases not matched to a gene: 10. There are 16 residues in the CDR3. Germline V gene sequence: CDR1 MNHEY, CDR2 SMNVEV (reference sequence). Profiling relied on immunoSEQ multiplex PCR, and the TCRdb table lists in-frame clones only, not all of them. The sample records about 85,000 clones, around 85% being singletons. As for time point: pretreatment peripheral blood. Enrolled patients showed locally advanced or metastatic urothelial carcinoma. The chain has TRBV27 and TRBJ2-7, with 11 bases identical to TRBD2. The sample here was PBMCs, taken around atezolizumab (anti-PD-L1) treatment. The source is a man between 60 and 75 years old with urothelial cancer. For the CDR3, the DNA is TGTGCCAGCAGCGAACTGCGACTAGCGGGGAACTACGAGCAGTACTTC. Encoded protein: CASSELRLAGNYEQYF.